This T cell receptor (beta chain) was recorded in a study of CD8 T cells in ankylosing spondylitis. Study-level findings and limits: Reportedly, disease-linked clones are significantly enriched in ankylosing spondylitis patients' matched synovial fluid. With a CD8+ phenotype, disease-linked clones were relatively rare in peripheral blood.

Generation of TCR beta libraries employed quantitative 5'-RACE incorporating molecular barcodes. TCRdb reprocessed the 5' RACE reads with MiXCR, giving one entry per CDR3 protein. The table shows roughly 180,000 distinct CDR3 sequences, with roughly 10% occurring only once. As to this clonotype: Its antigen is currently unknown.

The sequencing input was blood, either unsorted or a sorted T cell fraction (not recorded which). The clonotype was recovered from a female donor with ankylosing spondylitis or in good health (not recorded which).

The CDR3 DNA follows: TGTGCCAACAGGGCGGGGACGAACGGGGAGCTGTTTTTT. Its translation is CANRAGTNGELFF. V usage is TRBV28 and J usage is TRBJ2-2, with D perhaps being TRBD1 or TRBD2 (6 bases each). With 10 bases removed from V and 7 bases from J, the gap between germline ends came to 16 bases. Germline V gene data show CDR1 as MDHEN and CDR2 as SYDVKM. This CDR3 has 13 residues.